The 28 T cell receptor beta chains reported below all come from one sample, sequenced in a study of OX40 agonist ivuxolimab in advanced cancers. Only in-frame clones appear in the TCRdb table, and some are missing; sequencing was by immunoSEQ multiplex PCR. This table has about 60,000 clones, 91% appearing once. Source: CD4+ or CD8+ T cells sorted from blood, taken in a trial of the OX40 agonist ivuxolimab. The receptors here all came from an adult with an advanced solid tumor such as melanoma, head and neck, liver or kidney cancer.

The chain recombines TRBV11-3 with TRBJ2-7; the D is unclear. V lost 3 bases and J 2 bases, leaving 14 bases between the germline ends. The CDR3 totals 15 residues. Germline CDR1 reads SGHNT; CDR2 reads YENEEA. The CDR3 sequence is CASSLSDGAPYEQYF. The CDR3 region has the DNA TGTGCCAGCAGCTTGTCGGACGGAGCACCCTACGAGCAGTACTTC.

This CDR3 reads CASGGAFF. Here the CDR3 DNA reads TGTGCCAGCGGGGGAGCTTTCTTT. The rearrangement links TRBV2 to TRBJ1-1; TRBD1 is a possible D gene (5 bases). This CDR3 has 8 amino acids. Germline V gives CDR1 SNHLY, CDR2 FYNNEI. Trimming cost V 8 bases and J 10 bases, with 5 bases left between them.

This chain links TRBV19 with TRBJ1-5, with D unclear. Germline values: CDR1 LNHDA, CDR2 SQIVND (reference sequence). Trimming cost V 8 bases and J 2 bases, with 7 bases left between them. This CDR3 region has 12 residues. The CDR3 nucleotides read TGTGCCAGTGGTAGGGGCAATCAGCCCCAGCATTTT. This sequence encodes CASGRGNQPQHF.

The chain is built from TRBV28 and TRBJ1-6, with 8 bases that match TRBD1. CDR1 MDHEN and CDR2 SYDVKM come from the germline V gene. The ends lost 2 bases at V and 7 bases at J; junction bases unmatched: 1. CDR3 length: 14 residues. The CDR3 loop reads CASSLGQGNSPLHF. The CDR3 region has the DNA TGTGCCAGCAGTTTAGGACAGGGAAATTCACCCCTCCACTTT.

This chain connects TRBV29-1 to TRBJ1-2; no clear D gene. The CDR3 is 13 residues long. Trimming cost V 7 bases and J 4 bases, with 16 bases left between them. The germline gives CDR1 SQVTM, CDR2 ANQGSEA. The CDR3 sequence is CSGSLAFGYGYTF. The DNA of the CDR3 is TGCAGCGGGTCCCTGGCGTTTGGCTATGGCTACACCTTC.

In this sample, this clone turned up a few times. The V and J genes are TRBV6-4 and TRBJ2-1, with no clear D. The CDR3 covers 13 residues. CDR1 MRHNA and CDR2 SNTAGT come from the germline V gene. V was trimmed by 5 bases and J by 2 bases, leaving 7 bases between them. This CDR3 reads CASSPDPYNEQFF. Here the CDR3 DNA reads TGTGCCAGCAGTCCGGACCCCTACAATGAGCAGTTCTTC.

The V gene is TRBV28, the J gene TRBJ1-2, with a weak D call TRBD1 (6 bases). Trimming cost V 6 bases and J 2 bases, with 16 bases left between them. CDR1 MDHEN and CDR2 SYDVKM come from the germline V gene. This CDR3 comprises 15 residues. Written as DNA, the CDR3 is TGTGCCAGCAGCACGGACAGTTACCCAAACTATGGCTACACCTTC. Protein product: CASSTDSYPNYGYTF.

In this sample, this clone turned up once. The junction departs from the called germline gene at one end, perhaps through a read error. This chain joins TRBV7-7 and TRBJ2-5; tentatively, D is TRBD1 or TRBD2 (5 bases each). Looked up from germline, CDR1 is SSHAT and CDR2 is FNYEAQ (reference sequence). The CDR3 length is 14 residues. The CDR3 nucleotides are TGTGCTAGCAGCTTAGCCGGGGCGCAAGAGACCCAGTACTTC. Translating gives CASSLAGAQETQYF.

This chain uses TRBV7-2 with TRBJ2-7; D not resolved. The germline CDR1 and CDR2 sequences are SGHTA and FQGNSA. The CDR3 is made up of 15 amino acids. The V gene lost 1 base and the J gene lost 3 bases, with 13 bases spanning the gap. In nucleotides, the CDR3 is TGTGCCAGCAGCTTAGTGGGCCCCTGGGACTACGAGCAGTACTTC. It codes for CASSLVGPWDYEQYF.

The chain is built from TRBV28 and TRBJ1-4; D not certain. CDR3 length equals 14 residues. Trimming stripped 5 bases from V and 2 bases from J, with 9 bases between. In germline, CDR1 is MDHEN, CDR2 SYDVKM. This chain's CDR3 is CASSLADTNEKLFF. The CDR3 DNA sequence: TGTGCCAGCAGTCTCGCAGACACTAATGAAAAACTGTTTTTT.

This clone was recorded once. The chain employs TRBV5-4 and TRBJ1-2, with D unclear. V lost 3 bases and J 8 bases, leaving 14 bases between the germline ends. The CDR3 has 13 amino acids. Germline V gene lookup returns CDR1 SGHNT and CDR2 YYREEE (reference sequence). CDR3: CASSYNLVEGYTF. The CDR3, as DNA: TGTGCCAGCAGCTATAATCTAGTCGAGGGCTACACCTTC. Drawing the rest from reference TRBV5-4 and TRBJ1-2, the complete variable domain is ETGVTQSPTHLIKTRGQQVTLRCSSQSGHNTVSWYQQALGQGPQFIFQYYREEENGRGNFPPRFSGLQFPNYSSELNVNALELDDSALYLCASSYNLVEGYTFGSGTRLTVV.

This rearrangement joins TRBV5-6 to TRBJ2-2; 8 bases align to TRBD2. This CDR3 is built from 16 residues. The trim removed 1 base at V and 3 bases at J, leaving 5 bases unmatched. Germline values: CDR1 SGHDT, CDR2 YYEEEE. CDR3 in amino acids: CASSLLGTRDTGELFF. The CDR3, as DNA: TGTGCCAGCAGCTTGCTTGGGACTAGGGACACCGGGGAGCTGTTTTTT.

The count of this clone is one. The genes are TRBV23-1 and TRBJ2-7, with 9 bases fitting TRBD1. TRBV23-1 is recorded as an ORF, its role being uncertain. The CDR3 spans 19 residues. Trimming cost V 3 bases and J 0 bases; bases outside gene matches: 15. The CDR3 here is CASSHWGTGGGPSSYEQYF. CDR3 in DNA: TGCGCCAGCAGTCATTGGGGAACAGGGGGCGGCCCGAGCTCCTACGAGCAGTACTTC.

This clone has a handful of counts. The chain has TRBV20-1 and TRBJ2-7, with a weak D call TRBD1 (5 bases). Germline V gene data show CDR1 as DFQATT and CDR2 as SNEGSKA (reference sequence). The CDR3 contains 11 residues. Trimming removed 7 bases from V and 2 bases from J, with 9 bases in between. The DNA of the CDR3 is TGCAGTGGGGGCCTCACCTACGAGCAGTACTTC. The encoded protein is CSGGLTYEQYF.

The rearrangement uses TRBV5-4 and TRBJ2-3; 8 positions match TRBD2. The germline V gene encodes CDR1 SGHNT and CDR2 YYREEE (reference sequence). V lost 2 bases, J lost 2 bases, and 10 bases stayed unmatched. CDR3 length equals 17 residues. The CDR3 nucleotides read TGTGCCAGCAGCTTTCGACTTAGCGGGGAGAACACAGATACGCAGTATTTT. Protein product: CASSFRLSGENTDTQYF. The full variable domain, in which reference TRBV5-4 and TRBJ2-3 provide the parts outside the CDR3, is ETGVTQSPTHLIKTRGQQVTLRCSSQSGHNTVSWYQQALGQGPQFIFQYYREEENGRGNFPPRFSGLQFPNYSSELNVNALELDDSALYLCASSFRLSGENTDTQYFGPGTRLTVL.

This clone was seen once. This chain links TRBV11-2 with TRBJ2-3; 14 bases agree with TRBD2. This CDR3 comprises 18 residues. Germline loops: CDR1 SGHAT, CDR2 FQNNGV. J was trimmed by 6 bases and V by 5 bases; bases with no gene match: 13. This CDR3 is CASSVLPGLAGVSDTQYF. In DNA, the CDR3 is TGTGCCAGCAGCGTATTACCGGGACTAGCGGGAGTATCGGATACGCAGTATTTT.

The rearrangement links TRBV9 to TRBJ2-3, with 8 positions matching TRBD2. The CDR3 runs 15 residues. CDR1 and CDR2 from the germline V gene are SGDLS and YYNGEE. V trimming: 4 bases; J trimming: 3 bases; junction bases outside the gene matches: 7. In nucleotides, the CDR3 is TGTGCCAGCAGCCCACTTAGCGGGACTACAGATACGCAGTATTTT. This gives the protein CASSPLSGTTDTQYF.

The CDR3 loop reads CASSLDLAPIGEQYF. The CDR3 coding sequence is TGTGCCAGCAGCTTAGATTTGGCCCCCATCGGCGAGCAGTACTTC. J is TRBJ2-7 and V is TRBV11-2; D is undetermined. Trimming left V 0 bases short and J 6 bases short, with 15 bases between. This CDR3 region has 15 residues. CDR1 is SGHAT, CDR2 FQNNGV, per germline.

The V call is TRBV6-5, the J call TRBJ2-7, with no clear D. Germline CDR1 MNHEY, CDR2 SVGAGI. This CDR3 is 14 amino acids long. The V end lost 10 bases, the J end lost 6 bases, and 22 bases lay between the germline ends. The CDR3: CATRDWASRSEQYF. CDR3 coding DNA: TGTGCCACCCGAGACTGGGCCTCGAGGTCCGAGCAGTACTTC.

The gene calls are TRBV28 and TRBJ2-3; 8 bases agree with TRBD2. From germline, CDR1 is MDHEN and CDR2 SYDVKM. CDR3 size: 15 residues. V lost 5 bases to trimming and J lost 3 bases; unmatched junction nucleotides: 7. This CDR3 is CASSGLAGGTDTQYF. CDR3 in DNA: TGTGCCAGCAGTGGATTGGCGGGGGGAACAGATACGCAGTATTTT.

This chain uses TRBV7-9 with TRBJ1-1; 8 positions agree with TRBD1. The V gene's germline CDR1 is SEHNR and CDR2 FQNEAQ (reference sequence). Trimming took 5 bases from V and 1 from J; bases not matched to a gene: 3. The CDR3 loop spans 14 amino acids. CDR3 bases: TGTGCCAGCAGCCCAGACAGGGGGAACACTGAAGCTTTCTTT. Its protein is CASSPDRGNTEAFF.

The chain carries TRBV6-4 and TRBJ1-1; 7 bases align to TRBD1. Trimming at V came to 4 bases and at J to 5 bases, leaving 7 bases not matched to a gene. CDR1 and CDR2 from the germline V gene are MRHNA and SNTAGT. CDR3 length equals 14 residues. The DNA of the CDR3 is TGTGCCAGCAGTGCCGAATACAGGGGTACTGAAGCTTTCTTT. Protein product: CASSAEYRGTEAFF.

The rearrangement joins TRBV7-3 to TRBJ2-3, with a possible D match to TRBD2 (6 bases). V shed 5 bases and J shed 0 bases, with 9 bases lying between them. This CDR3 has 14 amino acids. Germline V lookup: CDR1 SGHTA, CDR2 FQGTGA. This CDR3 reads CASSGAGSTDTQYF. CDR3 nucleotide sequence: TGTGCCAGCAGCGGGGCGGGGAGCACAGATACGCAGTATTTT.

CDR3 DNA: TGCAGCGTTGAAACGTGGAACACTGAAGCTTTCTTT. This translates into CSVETWNTEAFF. The J gene is TRBJ1-1, the V gene TRBV29-1, with no clear D. V was pared by 2 bases and J by 1 base, with 5 bases between. The germline V gene encodes CDR1 SQVTM and CDR2 ANQGSEA. This CDR3 has 12 residues.

The chain joins TRBV6-6 to TRBJ1-3; D is ambiguous. Trimming took 2 bases from V and 0 from J, leaving 8 bases between them. CDR3 length: 15 residues. Germline lookup yields CDR1 MNHNY and CDR2 SVGAGI (reference sequence). The DNA for the CDR3 is TGTGCCAGCAGTTACACCGTGAGCTCTGGAAACACCATATATTTT. Amino acids: CASSYTVSSGNTIYF.

V is TRBV7-8 and J is TRBJ1-4, with 7 bases lining up with TRBD1. CDR1 and CDR2 (germline): SGHVS, FQNEAQ. Losses at the gene ends were 5 bases for V and 5 bases for J; bases not matched to a gene: 11. The CDR3 sequence is 16 residues long. CDR3 loop: CASSPTRTGGNEKLFF. The CDR3 DNA reads as TGTGCCAGCAGCCCCACCAGGACAGGAGGGAATGAAAAACTGTTTTTT.

The CDR3, as DNA: TGTGCCAGCAGCAAAGTCCCTAATTCCTACGAGCAGTACTTC. It yields the protein CASSKVPNSYEQYF. The chain has TRBV21-1 and TRBJ2-7; the table gives TRBD2 as D, unverified against the DNA. TRBV21-1 is a documented pseudogene. The CDR3 extends over 14 amino acids.

The chain combines TRBV30 with TRBJ2-2; D possibly matches TRBD1 or TRBD2 (5 bases each). V lost 4 bases and J 6 bases, leaving 15 bases between the germline ends. From germline, CDR1 is GTSNPN and CDR2 SVGIG (reference sequence). The CDR3 loop spans 14 amino acids. The CDR3 region is CAWNPGTGAGELFF. CDR3 sequence (DNA): TGTGCCTGGAACCCCGGGACCGGCGCCGGGGAGCTGTTTTTT.